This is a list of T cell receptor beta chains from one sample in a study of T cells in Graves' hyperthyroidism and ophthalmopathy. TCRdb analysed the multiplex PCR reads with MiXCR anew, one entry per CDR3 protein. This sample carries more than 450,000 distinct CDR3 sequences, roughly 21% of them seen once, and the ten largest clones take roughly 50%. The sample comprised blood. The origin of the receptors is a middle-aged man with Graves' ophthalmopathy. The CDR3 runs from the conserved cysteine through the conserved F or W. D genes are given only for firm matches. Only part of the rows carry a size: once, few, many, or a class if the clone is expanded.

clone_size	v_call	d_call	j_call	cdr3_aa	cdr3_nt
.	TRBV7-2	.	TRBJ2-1	CASSLAVSRQVGSYNEQFF	TGTGCCAGCAGCTTAGCGGTTTCCCGACAGGTCGGGTCCTACAATGAGCAGTTCTTC
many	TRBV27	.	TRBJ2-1	CASSLSQGPNEQFF	TGTGCCAGCAGTTTAAGTCAGGGACCAAATGAGCAGTTCTTC
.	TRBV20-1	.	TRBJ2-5	CSASGAGQETQYF	TGCAGTGCTAGTGGGGCAGGCCAAGAGACCCAGTACTTC
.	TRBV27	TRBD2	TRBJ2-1	CASGGTSGREFF	TGTGCCAGTGGGGGGACTAGCGGGAGGGAGTTCTTC
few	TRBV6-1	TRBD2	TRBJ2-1	CASTLIGSGVGNEQFF	TGTGCCAGCACCTTAATAGGTAGCGGGGTCGGCAATGAGCAGTTCTTC
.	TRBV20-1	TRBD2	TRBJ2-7	CSALGTSGAYEQYF	TGCAGTGCCCTGGGGACTAGCGGGGCCTACGAGCAGTACTTC
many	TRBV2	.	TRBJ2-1	CASGDLYNEQFF	TGTGCCAGCGGGGACCTCTACAATGAGCAGTTCTTC
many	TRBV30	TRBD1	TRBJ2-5	CAWSQDRGETQYF	TGTGCCTGGTCCCAGGACAGGGGCGAGACCCAGTACTTC
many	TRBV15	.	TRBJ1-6	CATSSLTSGQSPLHF	TGTGCCACCAGCAGCCTCACCTCAGGGCAATCACCCCTCCACTTT
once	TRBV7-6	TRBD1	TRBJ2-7	CASSETGFYEQYF	TGTGCCAGCAGCGAGACAGGGTTTTACGAGCAGTACTTC
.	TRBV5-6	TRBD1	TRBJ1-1	CASSYQGARGITEAFF	TGTGCCAGCAGCTACCAGGGGGCGCGGGGAATAACTGAAGCTTTCTTT
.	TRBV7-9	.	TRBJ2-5	CASSLYSDSRETQYF	TGTGCCAGCAGCCTCTACTCGGACTCACGAGAGACCCAGTACTTC
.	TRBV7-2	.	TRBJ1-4	CASSRDGRGMMQKLFF	TGTGCCAGCAGCAGGGACGGTCGAGGGATGATGCAAAAACTGTTTTTT
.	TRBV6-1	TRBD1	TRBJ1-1	CASSARDRRDSNTEAFF	TGTGCCAGCAGCGCAAGGGACAGGCGAGACTCAAACACTGAAGCTTTCTTT
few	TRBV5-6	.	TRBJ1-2	CASSPYSSSHYGYTF	TGTGCCAGCAGCCCCTACTCGTCCTCTCACTATGGCTACACCTTC
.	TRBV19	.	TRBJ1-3	CASSPITRSSGNTIYF	TGTGCCAGTAGCCCAATTACCAGAAGCTCTGGAAACACCATATATTTT
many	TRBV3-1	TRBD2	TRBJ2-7	CASSQDIGLAGAYEQYF	TGTGCCAGCAGCCAAGACATCGGACTAGCGGGGGCCTACGAGCAGTACTTC
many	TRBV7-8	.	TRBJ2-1	CASSLARGGSYNEQFF	TGTGCCAGCAGCTTAGCCAGGGGAGGCTCCTACAATGAGCAGTTCTTC
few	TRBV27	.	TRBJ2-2	CASSLGRMVGELFF	TGTGCCAGCAGTTTAGGTCGGATGGTCGGGGAGCTGTTTTTT
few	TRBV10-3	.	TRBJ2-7	CASARGTYEQYF	TGTGCCAGCGCAAGGGGGACCTACGAGCAGTACTTC
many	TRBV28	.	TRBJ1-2	CASRVGGDGYTF	TGTGCCAGCAGGGTTGGGGGAGATGGCTACACCTTC
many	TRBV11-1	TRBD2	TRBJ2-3	CASSFTGLESDTQYF	TGTGCCAGCAGCTTCACCGGACTAGAATCAGATACGCAGTATTTT
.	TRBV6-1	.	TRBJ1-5	CASSEAPGQPQHF	TGTGCCAGCAGTGAAGCGCCGGGGCAGCCCCAGCATTTT
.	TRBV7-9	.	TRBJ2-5	CASTPASGETQYF	TGTGCCAGCACCCCGGCATCGGGGGAGACCCAGTACTTC
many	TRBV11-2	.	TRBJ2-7	CASSLEVEYEQYF	TGTGCCAGCAGCTTAGAAGTAGAGTACGAGCAGTACTTC
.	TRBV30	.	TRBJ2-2	CAWSGAAGELFF	TGTGCCTGGAGCGGAGCGGCCGGGGAGCTGTTTTTT
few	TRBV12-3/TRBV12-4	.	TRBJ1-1	CASSFRQKAFF	TGTGCCAGCAGTTTTAGGCAGAAAGCTTTCTTT
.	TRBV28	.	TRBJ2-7	CSGSPQPSSYEQYF	TGTTCCGGCAGCCCCCAACCGAGCTCCTACGAGCAGTACTTC
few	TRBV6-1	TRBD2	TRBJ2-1	CASKGTSGRGHEQFF	TGTGCCAGCAAGGGGACTAGCGGGAGAGGGCATGAGCAGTTCTTC
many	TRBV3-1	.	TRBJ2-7	CASSPSYSYEQYF	TGTGCCAGCAGCCCTTCCTACAGCTACGAGCAGTACTTC
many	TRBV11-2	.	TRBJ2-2	CASSLGSANTGELFF	TGTGCCAGCAGCTTAGGTTCGGCGAACACCGGGGAGCTGTTTTTT
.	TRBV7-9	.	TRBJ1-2	CASSHRDLLGYTF	TGTGCCAGCAGCCACCGGGATCTGCTGGGCTACACCTTC
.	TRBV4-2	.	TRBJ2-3	CASSQDQGLTQYF	TGTGCCAGCAGCCAAGATCAGGGGCTCACGCAGTATTTT
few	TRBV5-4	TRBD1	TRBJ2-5	CASSPRGGQGVQETQYF	TGTGCCAGCAGCCCGAGGGGGGGACAGGGGGTGCAAGAGACCCAGTACTTC
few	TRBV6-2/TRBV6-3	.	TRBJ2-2	CASTLSAGELFF	TGTGCCAGCACTCTAAGCGCCGGGGAGCTGTTTTTT
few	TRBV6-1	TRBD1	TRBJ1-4	CASSIQGLGEKLFF	TGTGCCAGCAGCATACAGGGGCTTGGTGAAAAACTGTTTTTT
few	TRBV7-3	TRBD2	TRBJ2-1	CASSLISTSGGAGDEQFF	TGTGCCAGCAGCTTAATATCGACTAGCGGGGGGGCCGGGGATGAGCAGTTCTTC
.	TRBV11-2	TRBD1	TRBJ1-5	CASSSGGQGQPQHF	TGTGCCAGCAGCTCCGGAGGACAGGGCCAGCCCCAGCATTTT
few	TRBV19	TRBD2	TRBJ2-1	CASASSGRSNEQFF	TGTGCCAGTGCATCTAGCGGGAGGTCAAATGAGCAGTTCTTC
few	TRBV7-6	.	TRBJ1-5	CASSPTLGNQPQHF	TGTGCCAGCAGCCCCACTTTGGGCAATCAGCCCCAGCATTTT
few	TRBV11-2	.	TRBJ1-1	CASSSGWQGSTEAFF	TGTGCCAGCAGCTCTGGGTGGCAGGGGAGCACTGAAGCTTTCTTT
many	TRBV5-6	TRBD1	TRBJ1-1	CASSLPGQGRGEAFF	TGTGCCAGCAGCTTACCGGGACAGGGGCGAGGGGAAGCTTTCTTT
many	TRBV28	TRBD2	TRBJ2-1	CASSLRPGTSGRAGYNEQFF	TGTGCCAGCAGTTTGCGACCCGGGACTAGCGGGAGGGCGGGCTACAATGAGCAGTTCTTC
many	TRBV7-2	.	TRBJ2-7	CASSLVRLGQYEQYF	TGTGCCAGCAGCTTAGTTCGACTAGGGCAATACGAGCAGTACTTC
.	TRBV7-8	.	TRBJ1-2	CASSLDGGGYTF	TGTGCCAGCAGCTTAGACGGGGGTGGCTACACCTTC
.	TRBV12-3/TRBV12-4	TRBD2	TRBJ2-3	CASSGLAGPGDLTQYF	TGTGCCAGCAGTGGATTAGCGGGGCCCGGAGACCTTACGCAGTATTTT
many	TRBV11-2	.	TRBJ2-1	CASSSPRGYNEQFF	TGTGCCAGCAGCTCACCACGGGGGTACAATGAGCAGTTCTTC
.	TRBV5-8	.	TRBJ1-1	CASSPPSNTEAFF	TGTGCCAGCAGCCCTCCATCGAACACTGAAGCTTTCTTT
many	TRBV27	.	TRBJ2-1	CASSSGMTSSYNEQFF	TGTGCCAGCAGCTCAGGGATGACGAGCTCCTACAATGAGCAGTTCTTC
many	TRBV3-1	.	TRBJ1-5	CASSQGRNSNQPQHF	TGTGCCAGCAGCCAAGGGCGGAATAGCAATCAGCCCCAGCATTTT
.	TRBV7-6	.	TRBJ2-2	CASSLQVWDGNTGELFF	TGTGCCAGCAGCTTACAGGTGTGGGACGGGAACACCGGGGAGCTGTTTTTT
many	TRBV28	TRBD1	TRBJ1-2	CASSLSTTGSAYGYTF	TGTGCCAGCAGTTTATCCACGACAGGGTCGGCCTATGGCTACACCTTC